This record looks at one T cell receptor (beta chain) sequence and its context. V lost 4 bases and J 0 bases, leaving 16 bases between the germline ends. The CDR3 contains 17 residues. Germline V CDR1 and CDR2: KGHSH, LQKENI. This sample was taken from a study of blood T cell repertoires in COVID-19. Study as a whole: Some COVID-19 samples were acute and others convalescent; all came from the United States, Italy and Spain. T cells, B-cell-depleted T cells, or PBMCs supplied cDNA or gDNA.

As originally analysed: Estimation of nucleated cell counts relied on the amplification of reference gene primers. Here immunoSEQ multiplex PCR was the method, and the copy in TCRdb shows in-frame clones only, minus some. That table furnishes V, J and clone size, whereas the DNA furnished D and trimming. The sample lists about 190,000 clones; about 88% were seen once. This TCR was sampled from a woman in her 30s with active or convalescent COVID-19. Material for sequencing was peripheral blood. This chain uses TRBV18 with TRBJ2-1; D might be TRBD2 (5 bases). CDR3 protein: CASSLTLAPSSYNEQFF. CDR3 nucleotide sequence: TGTGCCAGCTCACTGACCCTAGCTCCGAGCTCCTACAATGAGCAGTTCTTC.